Below, 25 T cell receptor beta chains from the same sample are listed, as sequenced in a study of Graves' ophthalmopathy and Graves' hyperthyroidism. The TCR beta CDR3 regions underwent amplification from RNA transcripts. First-round RT-PCR employed HTBI primers, with a second-round multiplex PCR after it. Each CDR3 protein is one row after TCRdb ran MiXCR on the multiplex PCR reads. The profile shows approximately 700,000 distinct CDR3 sequences, about 38% of them singletons. The sample comprised peripheral blood. These receptors all stem from an adult man with Graves' ophthalmopathy.

This clonotype has a count of ten or more. V and J are TRBV2 and TRBJ2-2, with D possibly being TRBD1 (6 bases). The CDR3 extends over 14 amino acids. Looked up from germline, CDR1 is SNHLY and CDR2 is FYNNEI. V was trimmed by 8 bases and J by 5 bases, leaving 15 bases between them. CDR3 nucleotide sequence: TGTGCCAGCCAGACGGACAGCGCAACCGGGGAGCTGTTTTTT. Its translation: CASQTDSATGELFF. Together with reference TRBV2 and TRBJ2-2, the CDR3 gives the full variable domain: EPEVTQTPSHQVTQMGQEVILRCVPISNHLYFYWYRQILGQKVEFLVSFYNNEISEKSEIFDDQFSVERPDGSNFTLKIRSTKLEDSAMYFCASQTDSATGELFFGEGSRLTVL.

J is TRBJ2-7 and V is TRBV20-1; 7 bases align to TRBD1. The CDR3 runs 16 residues. Germline CDR1 reads DFQATT; CDR2 reads SNEGSKA (reference sequence). V trimming: 3 bases; J trimming: 2 bases; junction bases outside the gene matches: 13. The CDR3 is CSARAATGLQAYEQYF. The CDR3 DNA is TGCAGTGCTAGGGCCGCGACAGGGTTGCAGGCCTACGAGCAGTACTTC.

For this clonotype: This may arise from a read error, as a much more abundant clone is one base away. The chain recombines TRBV10-3 with TRBJ2-5; 7 nucleotides match TRBD1. CDR1 is ENHRY and CDR2 is SYGVKD in the germline V gene. The CDR3 is 14 amino acids. Losses at the gene ends were 3 bases for V and 1 base for J; bases not matched to a gene: 2. The CDR3, as DNA: TGTGCCATCAGTGATGGGACAGTCCAAGAGACCCAGTACTTC. Protein: CAISDGTVQETQYF.

This clonotype was observed at least ten times. The rearrangement links TRBV6-6 to TRBJ1-4; D unresolved. V dropped 4 bases and J dropped 5 bases, with 8 bases sitting between them. CDR1 and CDR2 (germline): MNHNY, SVGAGI (reference sequence). The CDR3 runs 13 residues. The CDR3 loop is CASSSPANEKLFF. DNA of the CDR3: TGTGCCAGCAGTTCCCCAGCGAATGAAAAACTGTTTTTT.

This clonotype was picked up many times. The chain carries TRBV29-1 and TRBJ1-1, with 7 bases that match TRBD1. V dropped 2 bases and J dropped 5; count of bases not matched to a gene: 5. The germline V gene has CDR1 SQVTM and CDR2 ANQGSEA. CDR3 length equals 13 residues. This CDR3 is CSVEPTGNTEAFF. Here the CDR3 DNA reads TGCAGCGTTGAACCGACAGGGAATACTGAAGCTTTCTTT.

The sample holds a few counts of this clonotype. V usage is TRBV4-3 and J usage is TRBJ1-5; a weak D match, TRBD1 (5 bases). Trimming removed 6 bases from V and 5 bases from J, with 14 bases in between. CDR3 length: 14 amino acids. Germline V lookup: CDR1 LGHNA, CDR2 YSLEER. CDR3 sequence: CASSNSGYDQPQHF. CDR3 sequence (DNA): TGCGCCAGCAGTAATTCAGGGTATGATCAGCCCCAGCATTTT.

This clonotype came up a few times. The chain links TRBV12-3 or TRBV12-4 to TRBJ1-6; D ambiguous. Trimming removed 1 base at V and 0 bases at J, with 10 bases between. The CDR3 runs to 17 residues. The CDR3 protein is CASSLGLMDSYNSPLHF. The CDR3 nucleotides read TGTGCCAGCAGTTTAGGGCTTATGGACTCCTATAATTCACCCCTCCACTTT.

This clonotype was found once. The gene calls are TRBV11-1 and TRBJ2-2, with TRBD2 matching 7 bases. From germline, CDR1 is SGHAT and CDR2 FQDESV (reference sequence). Germline trimming cut 5 bases from V and 7 bases from J; bases unmatched to any gene: 4. CDR3 length: 13 amino acids. The CDR3 here is CASSRLAVGELFF. CDR3 bases: TGTGCCAGCAGCCGGCTAGCGGTCGGGGAGCTGTTTTTT.

CDR3 protein: CASSLTWRGGFF. As DNA, the CDR3 is TGTGCCAGCAGTTTAACATGGAGGGGTGGTTTCTTT. The V gene is TRBV12-3 or TRBV12-4, the J gene TRBJ1-1; maybe TRBD1 (5 bases). CDR3 length: 12 amino acids. Trimming stripped 2 bases from V and 13 bases from J, with 14 bases between.

This clonotype was counted at least ten times. The chain is built from TRBV29-1 and TRBJ2-7, with D possibly being TRBD1 (6 bases). V dropped 7 bases and J dropped 2 bases, with 15 bases sitting between them. This CDR3 has 13 residues. In germline, CDR1 is SQVTM, CDR2 ANQGSEA. In DNA form, the CDR3 reads TGCAGCGCCTCCGGGACACTCCCCTACGAGCAGTACTTC. Protein: CSASGTLPYEQYF.

The table lists this clonotype with a few counts. This chain joins TRBV6-5 and TRBJ2-6; D is unclear. This CDR3 has 17 residues. V lost 5 bases to trimming and J lost 12 bases, with 26 bases between them. CDR1 and CDR2 (germline): MNHEY, SVGAGI. For the CDR3, the DNA is TGTGCCAGCAGTGAAGCCCCAGCCAGTACTCTACCGGGCGTCCTGACTTTC. As protein: CASSEAPASTLPGVLTF.

This clonotype has a count of ten or more. The V call is TRBV13, the J call TRBJ1-5; unclear D gene. Germline-derived CDR1 and CDR2 are PRHDT and FYEKMQ (reference sequence). Deletions cut 1 base from V and 2 bases from J, with 9 bases between. This CDR3 is built from 15 residues. The CDR3 region is CASSLARGGNQPQHF. The DNA for the CDR3 is TGTGCCAGCAGCTTAGCTCGGGGAGGCAATCAGCCCCAGCATTTT.

This clonotype has ten or more counts. The gene calls are TRBV10-3 and TRBJ2-7; D perhaps matches TRBD2 (6 bases). This CDR3 has 13 amino acids. Looked up from germline, CDR1 is ENHRY and CDR2 is SYGVKD. V lost 3 bases to trimming and J lost 5 bases, with 11 bases between them. The CDR3 reads CAISERGEDEQYF. CDR3 bases: TGTGCCATCAGTGAACGAGGGGAGGACGAGCAGTACTTC.

This clonotype has only a few counts. This chain uses TRBV4-2 with TRBJ2-7, with 7 bases fitting TRBD2. This CDR3 comprises 16 residues. The J segment lost 3 bases and the V segment lost 0 bases, leaving 8 bases of the junction unmatched. Germline CDR1 and CDR2: LGHNA and YNFKEQ. The CDR3 sequence: CASSQEMVAGFYEQYF. As DNA, the CDR3 is TGTGCCAGCAGCCAAGAGATGGTAGCGGGCTTCTACGAGCAGTACTTC.

This clonotype occurred many times. The chain links TRBV29-1 to TRBJ2-5, with D perhaps TRBD1 or TRBD2 (5 bases each). Germline V gives CDR1 SQVTM, CDR2 ANQGSEA. CDR3 length equals 13 residues. V was shortened by 3 bases and J by 3 bases, with 11 bases between the two germline ends. The CDR3 sequence: CSVDHQGEETQYF. The CDR3 region has the DNA TGCAGCGTTGACCACCAGGGAGAAGAGACCCAGTACTTC.

The chain uses TRBV2 and TRBJ1-2, with D unclear. The V end was cut by 8 bases, the J end by 2 bases, with 12 bases between. The length of the CDR3 is 13 residues. From germline, CDR1 is SNHLY and CDR2 FYNNEI. This CDR3 reads CASVVWLNYGYTF. CDR3 nucleotide sequence: TGTGCCAGCGTTGTTTGGTTAAACTATGGCTACACCTTC. Complete variable domain (other parts from reference TRBV2 and TRBJ1-2): EPEVTQTPSHQVTQMGQEVILRCVPISNHLYFYWYRQILGQKVEFLVSFYNNEISEKSEIFDDQFSVERPDGSNFTLKIRSTKLEDSAMYFCASVVWLNYGYTFGSGTRLTVV.

With respect to this clonotype: Being one base from a much bigger clone, this may be a read error. The V and J genes are TRBV20-1 and TRBJ1-5; D unresolved. Trimming removed 5 bases at V and 7 bases at J, with 18 bases between. Germline assignment: CDR1 DFQATT and CDR2 SNEGSKA (reference sequence). This CDR3 contains 14 residues. DNA of the CDR3: TGCAGTGCTGTAGGCCGGAGCAGAGGGCAGCCCCAGCATTTT. Amino acid sequence: CSAVGRSRGQPQHF.

This chain links TRBV7-8 with TRBJ1-1; 7 bases agree with TRBD1. V shed 4 bases, J shed 0 bases, and the junction held 14 bases outside the gene matches. Germline V gene data show CDR1 as SGHVS and CDR2 as FQNEAQ. The CDR3 is 18 amino acids. CDR3 nucleotide sequence: TGTGCCAGCAGCTCCAAGACGGGGACAGTTTGGATGAACACTGAAGCTTTCTTT. The encoded protein is CASSSKTGTVWMNTEAFF.

The genes are TRBV10-3 and TRBJ1-6; no firm D call. The CDR3 has 15 residues. Trimming removed 0 bases from V and 8 bases from J, with 11 bases in between. Germline V gives CDR1 ENHRY, CDR2 SYGVKD. The CDR3 DNA sequence: TGTGCCATCAGTGAGTCGCCTACACGGGATTCACCCCTCCACTTT. Translated: CAISESPTRDSPLHF.

J is TRBJ2-2 and V is TRBV5-1; 8 positions agree with TRBD2. Looked up from germline, CDR1 is SGHRS and CDR2 is YFSETQ. This CDR3 is built from 15 residues. Trimming cost V 4 bases and J 7 bases; bases outside gene matches: 9. CDR3 in DNA: TGCGCCAGCAGCGTCAGACTAGCGAGTAGCGGGGAGCTGTTTTTT. Its translation is CASSVRLASSGELFF.

This clonotype has at least ten counts. The chain links TRBV29-1 to TRBJ1-1; D is unclear. This CDR3 contains 13 residues. CDR1 and CDR2 from the germline V gene are SQVTM and ANQGSEA. V was shortened by 6 bases and J by 4 bases, with 15 bases between the two germline ends. The chain's CDR3 is CSVPKAGRTEAFF. Here the CDR3 DNA reads TGCAGCGTGCCTAAAGCCGGGCGCACTGAAGCTTTCTTT.

This clonotype was recorded at least ten times. The rearrangement uses TRBV19 and TRBJ1-5; D remains ambiguous. Germline loops: CDR1 LNHDA, CDR2 SQIVND (reference sequence). The CDR3 has 15 residues. Trimming cost V 3 bases and J 0 bases, with 9 bases left between them. The CDR3, as DNA: TGTGCCAGTAGTATCGGAGGAAATAGCAATCAGCCCCAGCATTTT. Amino acids: CASSIGGNSNQPQHF.

In regard to this clonotype: The junction and the germline gene differ at one end; a read error may be behind it. The genes are TRBV10-3 and TRBJ1-3; maybe TRBD1 (6 bases). The CDR3 extends over 16 amino acids. Germline CDR1 is ENHRY and CDR2 is SYGVKD. The CDR3 loop is CASSGPGAGAGNTIYF. Written as DNA, the CDR3 is TGTGCCAGCAGTGGCCCCGGGGCAGGGGCTGGAAACACCATATATTTT.

This clonotype was counted many times. The rearrangement links TRBV10-3 to TRBJ1-1; 11 bases agree with TRBD1. The V gene end was trimmed by 6 bases and the J gene end by 1 base; junction bases not matched to a gene: 4. Germline assignment: CDR1 ENHRY and CDR2 SYGVKD. The CDR3 runs 15 residues. CDR3 in DNA: TGTGCCATCAGAGGACAGGGGGCCAAGAACACTGAAGCTTTCTTT. Protein product: CAIRGQGAKNTEAFF.

Comment on this clonotype: Being one base from a much bigger clone, this may be a read error. The rearrangement uses TRBV5-1 and TRBJ2-5; possible D gene TRBD2, 5 bases. The CDR3 extends over 14 amino acids. V lost 3 bases and J 9 bases, leaving 18 bases between the germline ends. Germline V lookup: CDR1 SGHRS, CDR2 YFSETQ. The CDR3 DNA sequence: TGCGCCAGCAGCTCTCTAGACTCGGCGGAGGCCCAGTACTTC. It is translated as CASSSLDSAEAQYF.